Listed below are T cell receptor beta chains from one sample, sequenced in a study of blood T cell repertoires in COVID-19. The assay was immunoSEQ multiplex PCR, and TCRdb's table has in-frame clones only and misses some. The table has more than 70,000 clones, roughly 80% seen once. The sample comprised peripheral blood. The source of these receptors is a woman older than 75 with active or convalescent COVID-19. CDR3s include the opening cysteine and the closing phenylalanine or tryptophan. The D gene is left open where the match is weak. Clone size is stated in some rows and not others, as once, few, many or a class when expanded.

v_call	d_call	j_call	clone_size	cdr3_nt	cdr3_aa
TRBV9	-	TRBJ1-5	-	TGTGCCAGCAGCGGGGGCGGTGGGCCCCAGCATTTT	CASSGGGGPQHF
TRBV21-1	-	TRBJ1-2	-	TGTGCCAGCAGCAAAGGGGGGAGGCCCTATGGCTACACCTTC	CASSKGGRPYGYTF
TRBV7-2	TRBD2	TRBJ2-1	-	TGTGCCAGCAGCTCCTTGCCGGGGGGGCACTACAATGAGCAGTTCTTC	CASSSLPGGHYNEQFF
TRBV6-2/TRBV6-3	TRBD1	TRBJ2-7	-	TGTGCCAGCAGTCCCCCGTGGGGACAGGGCTACGAGCAGTACTTC	CASSPPWGQGYEQYF
TRBV7-2	TRBD1	TRBJ1-2	-	TGTGCCAGCAGCTTAAGGACAGGGGACGGCTACACCTTC	CASSLRTGDGYTF
TRBV10-3	-	TRBJ2-7	-	TGTGCCATCAGTGTGGGGACAAAGTCCTACGAGCAGTACTTC	CAISVGTKSYEQYF
TRBV6-4	-	TRBJ1-5	-	TGTGCCAGCAGTGACGGGGGACGGGGGGGGCGCGGGCAGCCCCAGCATTTT	CASSDGGRGGRGQPQHF
TRBV6-5	TRBD2	TRBJ2-1	-	TGTGCCAGCAGTTACTGGGGACTAGCGGGAAACAATGAGCAGTTCTTC	CASSYWGLAGNNEQFF
TRBV30	-	TRBJ1-6	-	TGTGCCTGGAGTATGGGGGGGTCCTATAATTCACCCCTCCACTTT	CAWSMGGSYNSPLHF
TRBV3-1/TRBV3-2	-	TRBJ1-2	-	TGTGCCAGCAGCCAAGCTCAGGGTAGGGCTAACGGCTACACCTTC	CASSQAQGRANGYTF
TRBV7-8	TRBD1	TRBJ2-7	-	TGTGCCAGCAGCGCGGACAGGGGGATATACGAGCAGTACTTC	CASSADRGIYEQYF
TRBV7-3	TRBD2	TRBJ2-1	-	TGTGCCAGCAGCTTAATCCCCGGGACTAGCGGATACAATGAGCAGTTCTTC	CASSLIPGTSGYNEQFF
TRBV11-2	TRBD2	TRBJ2-7	-	TGTGCCAGCAGCCCGCGGACTAGCGGGATGCCCTACGAGCAGTACTTC	CASSPRTSGMPYEQYF
TRBV7-2	TRBD1	TRBJ2-1	few	TGTGCCAGCAGCTCGACCTGGACAGGGGCCAATGAGCAGTTCTTC	CASSSTWTGANEQFF
TRBV4-3	-	TRBJ2-2	-	TGCGCCAGCAGGATTGCGAGAGGCACCGGGGAGCTGTTTTTT	CASRIARGTGELFF
TRBV27	TRBD2	TRBJ2-2	-	TGTGCCAGCAGACTAGCGGGAGCCGGGGAGCTGTTTTTT	CASRLAGAGELFF
TRBV3-1/TRBV3-2	-	TRBJ2-1	-	TGTGCCAGCAGCCAAGATTGGGGCCGCTATGAGCAGTTCTTC	CASSQDWGRYEQFF
TRBV7-2	TRBD2	TRBJ2-7	-	TGTGCCAGCAGTCCACTAGCGGGAGTAGAGTACGAGCAGTACTTC	CASSPLAGVEYEQYF
TRBV4-2	TRBD2	TRBJ2-1	-	TGTGCCAGCAGCCAAGTTTTGGGACTAGCTAGCAATGAGCAGTTCTTC	CASSQVLGLASNEQFF
TRBV7-9	-	TRBJ2-1	-	TGTGCCAGCACGGGGGGCAGCGCCTTAAGCTCCTACAATGAGCAGTTCTTC	CASTGGSALSSYNEQFF
TRBV5-1	TRBD1	TRBJ2-5	few	TGCGCCAGCAGCGGAGGGACAGGGGGATACCAAGAGACCCAGTACTTC	CASSGGTGGYQETQYF
TRBV7-9	-	TRBJ1-1	-	TGTGCCAGCAGCTTTCCAGGGGAGAACACTGAAGCTTTCTTT	CASSFPGENTEAFF
TRBV7-2	-	TRBJ2-7	-	TGTGCCAGCAGCCCCCAGTTAGCGGCTAGCTCCTACGAGCAGTACTTC	CASSPQLAASSYEQYF
TRBV19	TRBD1	TRBJ2-5	-	TGTGCCAGTAGTCTTGGGACAGCCCGGGTAGAGACCCAGTACTTC	CASSLGTARVETQYF
TRBV5-4	-	TRBJ2-7	-	TGTGCCAGCAGCTCTAACAGGGATTCATACGAGCAGTACTTC	CASSSNRDSYEQYF
TRBV10-3	-	TRBJ1-2	-	TGTGCCATCAGTGAGGGGCCCGGGGCTAACTATGGCTACACCTTC	CAISEGPGANYGYTF
TRBV7-2	-	TRBJ1-3	few	TGTGCCAGCAGCTCCACATCCGGGTTTCAAGCGGGAAACACCATATATTTT	CASSSTSGFQAGNTIYF